A selection of T cell receptor beta chains follows, all from one sample in a study of cytomegalovirus exposure and HLA in healthy donors. Clones were sequenced by immunoSEQ multiplex PCR, and TCRdb holds only the in-frame ones, with some missing. The repertoire consists of about 170,000 clones, with 85% occurring once and the leading ten covering roughly 2.2%. Sequencing input: PBMCs. Receptors were obtained from a man younger than 35 in good health and CMV-seropositive. The CDR3 runs from the conserved cysteine through the conserved F or W. D genes are given only for firm matches. Part of the rows lack a size; the others show once, few, many or a class for expanded clones.

J	size	V	D	DNA	CDR3
TRBJ1-2	few	TRBV7-2	NA	TGTGCCAGCAGCAAAACCCACGGGGTTTTCTGGGATGGCTACACCTTC	CASSKTHGVFWDGYTF
TRBJ2-7	NA	TRBV7-9	NA	TGTGCCAGCAGCTTAGTTCCGGGGATCCACGAGCAGTACTTC	CASSLVPGIHEQYF
TRBJ2-7	NA	TRBV30	NA	TGTGCCTGGAGCGGATGGGGGCGCATCGACGAGCAGTACTTC	CAWSGWGRIDEQYF
TRBJ1-1	NA	TRBV7-2	NA	TGTGCCAGCAGCCTCTGGGGAGGGGTAAACACTGAAGCTTTCTTT	CASSLWGGVNTEAFF
TRBJ2-7	NA	TRBV29-1	NA	TGCAGCGTACGGGGATCATCGGTCGACGAGCAGTACTTC	CSVRGSSVDEQYF
TRBJ1-4	NA	TRBV7-9	NA	TGTGCCAGCAGCTTACGCACTATAAATGAAAAACTGTTTTTT	CASSLRTINEKLFF
TRBJ1-4	NA	TRBV6-5	TRBD1	TGTGCCAGCAGACTGACAGGGGGGGGTGAAAAACTGTTTTTT	CASRLTGGGEKLFF
TRBJ1-6	NA	TRBV23-1	TRBD1	TGCGCCAGCAGTCAAGACCCAGGGGGCTCCTATAATTCACCCCTCCACTTT	CASSQDPGGSYNSPLHF
TRBJ2-7	NA	TRBV7-6	NA	TGTGCCAGCAGCTTAGGGCAGGGGCACCCGTACGAGCAGTACTTC	CASSLGQGHPYEQYF
TRBJ1-1	NA	TRBV11-2	NA	TGTGCCAGCAGCTACGCCGGCAGGGGGAACACTGAAGCTTTCTTT	CASSYAGRGNTEAFF
TRBJ2-7	NA	TRBV5-1	NA	TGCGCCAGCACCCTGGCGGGTTCGAGCTCCTACGAGCAGTACTTC	CASTLAGSSSYEQYF
TRBJ2-5	NA	TRBV5-6	TRBD1	TGTGCCAGCAGCTTGAGAGACAGGGCATACCAAGAGACCCAGTACTTC	CASSLRDRAYQETQYF
TRBJ1-4	NA	TRBV11-3	NA	TGTGCCAGCAGCCCCGAGCCCCAAACTAATGAAAAACTGTTTTTT	CASSPEPQTNEKLFF
TRBJ2-3	NA	TRBV7-3	NA	TGTGCCAGCAGCTTAATCGGCGGCGCCCAGGCGGGTACGCAGTATTTT	CASSLIGGAQAGTQYF
TRBJ2-3	NA	TRBV27	NA	TGTGCCAGCAGTTCTTTGGCAGGGGCAGGCACAGATACGCAGTATTTT	CASSSLAGAGTDTQYF
TRBJ2-7	NA	TRBV2	TRBD2	TGTGCCAGCAGTCAAAAGCGGTCGGCGGGGGGTAACGAGCAGTACTTC	CASSQKRSAGGNEQYF
TRBJ1-3	NA	TRBV5-5	NA	TGTGCCAGCAGCTTGGGTTTAGGGGCTGGAAACACCATATATTTT	CASSLGLGAGNTIYF
TRBJ2-1	few	TRBV4-1	NA	TGCGCCAGCAGCCAAACCCCGGTATATGAGCAGTTCTTC	CASSQTPVYEQFF
TRBJ2-5	NA	TRBV11-2	TRBD2	TGTGCCAGCAGCCTCGGACTAGTCCAAGAGACCCAGTACTTC	CASSLGLVQETQYF
TRBJ2-7	once	TRBV18	NA	TGTGCCAGCTCACCACCTTCACGATCAGTAGGACAGAGAATCTACGGGCAGTACTTC	CASSPPSRSVGQRIYGQYF
TRBJ1-3	NA	TRBV10-3	TRBD1	TGTGCCATCAGTGTGGACAGGCCAAGCTCTGGAAACACCATATATTTT	CAISVDRPSSGNTIYF
TRBJ1-2	NA	TRBV27	NA	TGTGCCAGCAGTCCCCAGGGGAACTATGGCTACACCTTC	CASSPQGNYGYTF
TRBJ1-2	NA	TRBV4-2	NA	TGTGCCAGCAGCCCAGCGGGGGTCCTAGGCTACACCTTC	CASSPAGVLGYTF
TRBJ2-7	NA	TRBV4-2	TRBD2	TGTGCCAGCAGCCAAGAAACTAGCGGGGTCTACGAGCAGTACTTC	CASSQETSGVYEQYF
TRBJ2-7	NA	TRBV7-6	NA	TGTGCCAGCAGCTTAGGGGTAGGGGTCCACGAGCAGTACTTC	CASSLGVGVHEQYF
TRBJ1-4	NA	TRBV19	NA	TGTGCCAGTAGTATTGTACCGACGACAACAACTAATGAAAAACTGTTTTTT	CASSIVPTTTTNEKLFF
TRBJ1-2	NA	TRBV7-9	NA	TGTGCCAGCAGCTTAGGAGGAGTTAACTATGGCTACACCTTC	CASSLGGVNYGYTF
TRBJ2-1	NA	TRBV10-3	TRBD2	TGTGCCATCAGTGGAGCGGGGGGGCTCGTGAATGAGCAGTTCTTC	CAISGAGGLVNEQFF
TRBJ2-2	NA	TRBV4-2	TRBD2	TGTGCCAGCAGCCAATACTGGGTAGCGGGCACCGGGGAGCTGTTTTTT	CASSQYWVAGTGELFF
TRBJ2-3	NA	TRBV10-3	TRBD2	TGTGCCATCAGTGGGGCAGCGGGGGGCACAGATACGCAGTATTTT	CAISGAAGGTDTQYF
TRBJ1-5	NA	TRBV5-5	TRBD1	TGTGCCAGCAGCTTGGGGACAGGGAACTTCAATCAGCCCCAGCATTTT	CASSLGTGNFNQPQHF
TRBJ1-1	NA	TRBV6-4	NA	TGTGCCAGCAGTGACTCTCCGCAGACTGAAGCTTTCTTT	CASSDSPQTEAFF
TRBJ1-1	NA	TRBV6-6	NA	TGTGCCAGCAGTTGGGGTCCGGGACAAGAAGCTTTCTTT	CASSWGPGQEAFF
TRBJ1-3	NA	TRBV2	NA	TGTGCCAGCAGTGAAGACCGGGACATCAGCTCTGGAAACACCATATATTTT	CASSEDRDISSGNTIYF
TRBJ1-2	NA	TRBV7-9	NA	TGTGCCAGCAGCTCTGAACAGGACTATGGCTACACCTTC	CASSSEQDYGYTF
TRBJ2-3	NA	TRBV7-2	TRBD2	TGTGCCAGCAGCTATAGCGGGGGGCGGGATACGCAGTATTTT	CASSYSGGRDTQYF
TRBJ2-6	NA	TRBV19	NA	TGTGCCAGTAGTATAGGAGGGTACGGGGCCAACGTCCTGACTTTC	CASSIGGYGANVLTF
TRBJ2-3	NA	TRBV7-3	TRBD1	TGTGCCAGCAGCTTGGACAGGGCCACAGATACGCAGTATTTT	CASSLDRATDTQYF
TRBJ1-1	NA	TRBV18	NA	TGTGCCAGCTCACCACCGGAGGCCGCAGCTTTCTTT	CASSPPEAAAFF
TRBJ2-3	NA	TRBV7-3	NA	TGTGCCAGCAGCTTAAATCCTGGGGGCAGCACAGATACGCAGTATTTT	CASSLNPGGSTDTQYF
TRBJ2-2	NA	TRBV6-5	TRBD1	TGTGCCAGCAGTCCGTACAGGGGAAACACCGGGGAGCTGTTTTTT	CASSPYRGNTGELFF
TRBJ1-2	NA	TRBV7-2	NA	TGTGCCAGCAGCTTAGCACAGCGGTATGGCTACACCTTC	CASSLAQRYGYTF
TRBJ2-3	NA	TRBV29-1	TRBD2	TGCAGCGTTGAATTGCGGCTAGCGGTGTCCTCAGATACGCAGTATTTT	CSVELRLAVSSDTQYF
TRBJ2-3	NA	TRBV6-4	NA	TGTGCCAGCAGTGACTCGATCGGGGGGCCCCACGATACGCAGTATTTT	CASSDSIGGPHDTQYF
TRBJ1-3	NA	TRBV5-4	NA	TGTGCCAGCTTTCCGGCGGGGGCATCTGGAAACACCATATATTTT	CASFPAGASGNTIYF
TRBJ2-7	NA	TRBV19	TRBD2	TGTGCCAGTAGCTTACTAGCGGGGGAGACCTACGAGCAGTACTTC	CASSLLAGETYEQYF
TRBJ2-4	few	TRBV9	TRBD2	TGTGCCAGCAGCCCGGGGGGACTGGAGAACAGTCAGTACTTC	CASSPGGLENSQYF
TRBJ2-1	NA	TRBV11-3	TRBD2	TGTGCCAGCAGCTTCGCCACCGGGACTAGCGGAAACAATGAGCAGTTCTTC	CASSFATGTSGNNEQFF
TRBJ2-1	NA	TRBV27	TRBD2	TGTGCCAGCAATCGAGCGGGGACCTACAATGAGCAGTTCTTC	CASNRAGTYNEQFF
TRBJ2-7	once	TRBV12-5	NA	TGTGCTAGTGGTTTCACAGGGAACGAGCAGTACTTC	CASGFTGNEQYF
TRBJ1-1	NA	TRBV19	NA	TGTGCCAGTAACCCCGAGCAGGGGTTCAACACTGAAGCTTTCTTT	CASNPEQGFNTEAFF
TRBJ2-1	NA	TRBV19	TRBD2	TGTGCCACATCCCGAGGGGCTAGCGGGGGGCTTTACATTTCGGGGCAGTTCTTC	CATSRGASGGLYISGQFF